Listed here is a single TCR beta chain. The antigen is unknown. This sample is drawn from a study of cytomegalovirus exposure and HLA in healthy donors. At the time of sampling, donors were nominally healthy, though unrecorded immune exposures were likely. The CDR3 runs to 14 residues. CDR1 and CDR2 from the germline V gene are SGHRS and YFSETQ. Between the trimmed V and J ends, which lost 7 bases and 2 bases, there was a span of 12 bases. Overall study findings and caveats: Later analysis demonstrated an association between a missense DCLRE1C variant and TCR beta V- and J-gene trimming.

13 Jbeta primers and 60 Vbeta primers were used for the PCR. Only in-frame clones appear in the TCRdb table, and some are missing; sequencing was by immunoSEQ multiplex PCR. The repertoire holds roughly 97,000 clones, with about 79% as singletons. This chain joins TRBV5-1 and TRBJ2-2; possibly TRBD2 for D (6 bases). The specimen sequenced was PBMCs. The TCR comes from a man between 60 and 70 years old in good health and CMV-seropositive. DNA for the CDR3: TGCGCCAGCCGGGACTCCCTTAACACCGGGGAGCTGTTTTTT. Its protein is CASRDSLNTGELFF.